This is a list of T cell receptor beta chains from one sample in a study of cytomegalovirus exposure and HLA in healthy donors. Generated by immunoSEQ multiplex PCR, the TCRdb table keeps only in-frame clones and is missing some. There are approximately 110,000 clones in the sample; about 81% occur only once, and around 2.1% lies in the top ten. The sequenced sample was PBMCs. These receptors all come from a man younger than 45 in good health and CMV-seronegative. Each CDR3 is given with its conserved first and last residue. D genes are given only for firm matches. A row's size may be missing; if present it is once, few, many or a size class.

D gene	CDR3 length	J gene	V gene	clone size	CDR3 protein	CDR3 DNA
TRBD1	14	TRBJ1-1	TRBV19	NA	CASRQGARNTEAFF	TGTGCCAGTAGGCAGGGGGCCCGGAACACTGAAGCTTTCTTT
NA	16	TRBJ1-5	TRBV4-3	NA	CASSQESGVSNQPQHF	TGCGCCAGCAGCCAAGAATCCGGGGTTAGCAATCAGCCCCAGCATTTT
TRBD2	16	TRBJ2-1	TRBV18	NA	CASSPPVSGRAVEQFF	TGTGCCAGCTCACCACCGGTTAGCGGGAGGGCCGTTGAGCAGTTCTTC
NA	12	TRBJ1-1	TRBV10-2	NA	CASSPMGGLSFF	TGCGCCAGCAGCCCTATGGGGGGACTTTCTTTCTTT
NA	13	TRBJ1-2	TRBV19	NA	CASSMAGSYGYTF	TGTGCCAGTAGTATGGCAGGGTCCTATGGCTACACCTTC
TRBD1	14	TRBJ1-6	TRBV13	NA	CASSPGTGISPLHF	TGTGCCAGCAGCCCCGGGACAGGTATTTCACCCCTCCACTTT
NA	17	TRBJ2-2	TRBV19	NA	CASKEFRGNQKPGELFF	TGTGCCAGTAAAGAATTCAGGGGAAACCAAAAACCCGGGGAGCTGTTTTTT
TRBD1	14	TRBJ1-2	TRBV5-3	NA	CARSLRGQGFGYTF	TGTGCCAGAAGCTTGCGAGGACAGGGATTTGGCTACACCTTC
NA	14	TRBJ2-5	TRBV5-1	NA	CASSLQGTQETQYF	TGCGCCAGCAGCTTACAGGGAACCCAAGAGACCCAGTACTTC
NA	12	TRBJ2-2	TRBV7-3	NA	CASSERGGELFF	TGTGCCAGCAGCGAAAGAGGGGGGGAGCTGTTTTTT
TRBD1	18	TRBJ1-6	TRBV9	NA	CASSLPPGQGPFDSPLHF	TGTGCCAGCAGCTTACCTCCGGGACAGGGCCCCTTCGATTCACCCCTCCACTTT
TRBD1	17	TRBJ1-2	TRBV28	NA	CASSLPDGTGTMKGYTF	TGTGCCAGCAGTTTACCCGACGGGACAGGGACAATGAAAGGCTACACCTTC
TRBD1	12	TRBJ1-2	TRBV30	NA	CAWSYQGASNTF	TGTGCCTGGAGTTATCAGGGGGCATCGAACACCTTC
TRBD2	15	TRBJ2-3	TRBV7-2	NA	CASSLRGTSGDTQYF	TGTGCCAGCAGCTTACGTGGGACTAGCGGAGATACGCAGTATTTT
TRBD2	18	TRBJ2-7	TRBV13	NA	CASSSLAGGSQLVKEQYF	TGTGCCAGCAGCTCGTTAGCGGGAGGCTCCCAATTGGTAAAGGAGCAGTACTTC
NA	15	TRBJ2-3	TRBV6-1	NA	CASRGRGASTDTQYF	TGTGCCAGCAGGGGGAGGGGGGCTAGCACAGATACGCAGTATTTT
TRBD1	14	TRBJ1-2	TRBV29-1	NA	CSVSPRTGAYGYTF	TGCAGCGTTTCACCACGGACAGGCGCCTATGGCTACACCTTC
TRBD1	18	TRBJ2-7	TRBV7-9	NA	CASSLRAGTGDSSYEQYF	TGTGCCAGCAGTCTCCGTGCGGGGACAGGTGACAGCTCCTACGAGCAGTACTTC
NA	13	TRBJ1-2	TRBV18	NA	CASSPGYSLGYTF	TGTGCCAGCTCACCAGGGTACAGTCTTGGCTACACCTTC
NA	13	TRBJ2-5	TRBV5-1	NA	CASSLAQKETQYF	TGCGCCAGCAGCTTGGCCCAGAAAGAGACCCAGTACTTC
NA	11	TRBJ2-1	TRBV5-4	NA	CAFSGYNEQFF	TGTGCCTTCTCGGGTTACAATGAGCAGTTCTTC
TRBD1	15	TRBJ2-5	TRBV9	NA	CASSPGTGLQETQYF	TGTGCCAGCAGCCCGGGGACAGGACTCCAAGAGACCCAGTACTTC
NA	14	TRBJ1-3	TRBV13	once	CASSGAGVGNTIYF	TGTGCCAGCAGCGGGGCAGGAGTCGGAAACACCATATATTTT
TRBD1	14	TRBJ2-5	TRBV4-1	NA	CASSQRTGEETQYF	TGCGCCAGCAGCCAAAGGACAGGGGAAGAGACCCAGTACTTC
NA	14	TRBJ1-1	TRBV18	once	CASSTYPLFTEAFF	TGTGCCAGCTCTACATACCCCCTGTTCACTGAAGCTTTCTTT
TRBD1	16	TRBJ2-5	TRBV5-1	NA	CASSPGTGGYQETQYF	TGCGCCAGCAGCCCAGGGACAGGGGGTTACCAAGAGACCCAGTACTTC
TRBD1	16	TRBJ1-2	TRBV5-4	NA	CASSLAAQGHNYGYTF	TGTGCCAGCAGCTTGGCCGCACAGGGGCATAACTATGGCTACACCTTC
TRBD1	14	TRBJ2-7	TRBV28	NA	CASTDRDRDYEQYF	TGTGCCAGCACCGACCGGGACAGGGATTACGAGCAGTACTTC
NA	12	TRBJ1-6	TRBV7-2	NA	CASSLTGSPLHF	TGTGCCAGCAGCTTGACAGGTTCACCCCTCCACTTT
NA	12	TRBJ2-2	TRBV28	NA	CASTSHFGELFF	TGTGCCAGCACCTCCCACTTCGGGGAGCTGTTTTTT
TRBD1	17	TRBJ1-1	TRBV4-2	NA	CASSQNPQGTGDTEAFF	TGTGCCAGCAGCCAAAATCCACAGGGGACGGGGGACACTGAAGCTTTCTTT
TRBD1	15	TRBJ1-2	TRBV9	NA	CASSSQSGQPYGYTF	TGTGCCAGCAGCTCCCAGTCGGGACAGCCTTATGGCTACACCTTC
TRBD1	17	TRBJ2-7	TRBV15	NA	CATSRELIGQGGYEQYF	TGTGCCACCAGCAGAGAATTAATCGGACAGGGGGGCTACGAGCAGTACTTC
NA	13	TRBJ1-1	TRBV6-5	few	CASSYGRGKGAFF	TGTGCCAGCAGTTACGGTCGGGGGAAGGGGGCTTTCTTT
NA	14	TRBJ2-3	TRBV6-5	few	CASSYSTSTDTQYF	TGTGCCAGCAGTTACTCGACTAGTACGGATACGCAGTATTTT
TRBD1	15	TRBJ1-1	TRBV19	NA	CASSPRTGVNTEAFF	TGTGCCAGTAGTCCGAGGACAGGGGTGAACACTGAAGCTTTCTTT
TRBD2	16	TRBJ2-2	TRBV5-1	NA	CASRVSGSGSTGELFF	TGCGCCAGCAGGGTTAGCGGGAGCGGATCGACCGGGGAGCTGTTTTTT
NA	14	TRBJ1-1	TRBV6-6	few	CASSYSDERREAFF	TGTGCCAGCAGTTACTCGGACGAGAGGAGGGAAGCTTTCTTT
TRBD2	16	TRBJ2-1	TRBV19	NA	CASSTPLGGGYNEQFF	TGTGCCAGTAGTACCCCCTTGGGCGGGGGATACAATGAGCAGTTCTTC
NA	13	TRBJ1-1	TRBV7-7	NA	CASSLQGLTEAFF	TGTGCCAGCAGCCTACAGGGCCTCACTGAAGCTTTCTTT